The clone carrying this T cell receptor beta chain was seen just once. Terminally differentiated effector memory CD45RA+ cells were left out of the naive CD8 fraction, which was CD45RO-negative and positively selected for CCR7. The V end was cut by 1 base, the J end by 0 bases, with 13 bases between. This CDR3 is built from 17 residues. Germline values: CDR1 SEHNR, CDR2 FQNEAQ (reference sequence). Measured with immunoSEQ multiplex PCR; TCRdb has only the in-frame clones, and not every one. The top ten hold 24% of the sample, which has approximately 740,000 clones, approximately 92% seen once. The record originates from a study of shared clonotypes between healthy human individuals.

The sequencing input was naive CD8+ T cells sorted from blood. This receptor was obtained from a young man in good health. The V gene is TRBV7-9, the J gene TRBJ2-1; unclear D gene. DNA for the CDR3: TGTGCCAGCAGCTTAGATGTATCGACTCGCTCCTACAATGAGCAGTTCTTC. It codes for CASSLDVSTRSYNEQFF.